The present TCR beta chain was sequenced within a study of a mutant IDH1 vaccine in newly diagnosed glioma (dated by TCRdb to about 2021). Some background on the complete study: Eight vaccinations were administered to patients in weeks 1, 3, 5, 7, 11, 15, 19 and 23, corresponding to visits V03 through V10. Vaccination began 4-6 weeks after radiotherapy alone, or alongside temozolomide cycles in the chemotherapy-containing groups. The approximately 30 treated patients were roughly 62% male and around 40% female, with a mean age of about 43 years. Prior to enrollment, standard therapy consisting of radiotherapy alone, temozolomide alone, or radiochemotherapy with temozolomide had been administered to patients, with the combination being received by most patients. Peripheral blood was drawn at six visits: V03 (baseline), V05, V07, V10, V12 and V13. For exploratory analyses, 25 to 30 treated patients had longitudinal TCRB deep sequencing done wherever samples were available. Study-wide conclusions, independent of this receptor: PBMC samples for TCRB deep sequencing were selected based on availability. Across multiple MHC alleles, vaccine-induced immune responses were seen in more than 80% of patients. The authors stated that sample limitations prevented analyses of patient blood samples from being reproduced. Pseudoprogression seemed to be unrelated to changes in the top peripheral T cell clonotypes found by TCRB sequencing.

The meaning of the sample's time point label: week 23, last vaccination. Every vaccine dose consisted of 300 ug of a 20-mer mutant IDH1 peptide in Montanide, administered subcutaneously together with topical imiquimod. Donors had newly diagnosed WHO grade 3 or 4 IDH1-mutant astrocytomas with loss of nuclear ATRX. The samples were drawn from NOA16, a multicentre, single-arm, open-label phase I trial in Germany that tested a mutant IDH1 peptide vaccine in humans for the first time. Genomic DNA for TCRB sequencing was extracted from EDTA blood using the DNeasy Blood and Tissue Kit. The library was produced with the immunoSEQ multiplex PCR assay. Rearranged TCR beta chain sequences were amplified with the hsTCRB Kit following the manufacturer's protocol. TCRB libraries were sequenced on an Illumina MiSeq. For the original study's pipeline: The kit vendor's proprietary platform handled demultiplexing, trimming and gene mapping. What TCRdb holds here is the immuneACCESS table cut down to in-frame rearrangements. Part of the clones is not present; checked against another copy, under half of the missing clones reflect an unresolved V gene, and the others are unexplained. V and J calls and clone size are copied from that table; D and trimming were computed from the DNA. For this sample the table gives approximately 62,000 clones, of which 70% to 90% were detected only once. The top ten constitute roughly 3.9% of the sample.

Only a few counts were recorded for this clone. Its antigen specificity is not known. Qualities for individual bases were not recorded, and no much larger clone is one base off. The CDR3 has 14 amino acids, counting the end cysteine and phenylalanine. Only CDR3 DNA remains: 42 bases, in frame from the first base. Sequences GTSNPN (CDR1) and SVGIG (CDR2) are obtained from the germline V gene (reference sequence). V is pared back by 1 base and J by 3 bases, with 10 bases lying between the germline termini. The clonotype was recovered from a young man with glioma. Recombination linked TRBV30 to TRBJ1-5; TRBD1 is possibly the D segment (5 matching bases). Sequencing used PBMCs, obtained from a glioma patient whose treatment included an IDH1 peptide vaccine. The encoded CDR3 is CAWSAGHHNQPQHF. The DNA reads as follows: TGTGCCTGGAGTGCTGGACACCACAATCAGCCCCAGCATTTT. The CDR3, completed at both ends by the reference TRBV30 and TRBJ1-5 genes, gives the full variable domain SQTIHQWPATLVQPVGSPLSLECTVEGTSNPNLYWYRQAAGRGLQLLFYSVGIGQISSEVPQNLSASRPQDRQFILSSKKLLLSDSGFYLCAWSAGHHNQPQHFGDGTRLSIL.